This entry lists 18 T cell receptor beta chains sequenced from one sample in a study of human T cells and chemical hapten exposure. The time point: pre-sensitization, week 0. This sample's treatment: therapeutic diphenylcyclopropenone sensitization with weekly scalp DPC. TCRdb reanalysed the RACE reads using MiXCR and keeps one entry per CDR3 protein. The profile shows approximately 320,000 distinct CDR3 sequences, 5.5% of them singletons. The starting material was whole blood, obtained in connection with sensitization to the hapten diphenylcyclopropenone (DPC). Receptor source: a woman aged 18 to 35 with alopecia areata. Some clones in this sample may be carry-over from other donors' samples.

The CDR3 DNA is TGTGCCAGCAGCTCCTTAGCGGGGGGGCCACTATCCACTAGCACAGATACGCAGTATTTT. This gives the protein CASSSLAGGPLSTSTDTQYF. V gene TRBV7-9 combines with J gene TRBJ2-3, with 11 bases that match TRBD2. V trimming: 4 bases; J trimming: 0 bases; junction bases outside the gene matches: 15. The germline V gene has CDR1 SEHNR and CDR2 FQNEAQ (reference sequence). The CDR3 totals 20 residues.

This clonotype was observed a handful of times. This chain connects TRBV11-2 to TRBJ1-2; D unresolved. The CDR3 length is 15 residues. Trimming cost V 0 bases and J 4 bases, with 12 bases left between them. CDR1 SGHAT and CDR2 FQNNGV come from the germline V gene. CDR3 sequence: CASSLDRRGPYGYTF. CDR3 in DNA: TGTGCCAGCAGCTTAGATCGACGCGGGCCCTATGGCTACACCTTC.

This clonotype came up many times. The genes are TRBV7-2 and TRBJ2-5, with a tentative D call TRBD1 (6 bases). In germline, CDR1 is SGHTA, CDR2 FQGNSA. The CDR3 extends over 13 amino acids. Trimming removed 5 bases at V and 2 bases at J, with 9 bases between. Here the CDR3 reads CASSLGTQETQYF. CDR3 DNA: TGTGCCAGCAGCCTAGGGACACAAGAGACCCAGTACTTC. Supplemented by reference TRBV7-2 and TRBJ2-5, the full variable domain reads GAGVSQSPSNKVTEKGKDVELRCDPISGHTALYWYRQSLGQGLEFLIYFQGNSAPDKSGLPSDRFSAERTGGSVSTLTIQRTQQEDSAVYLCASSLGTQETQYFGPGTRLLVL.

The chain uses TRBV6-1 and TRBJ2-4; D may correspond to TRBD1 or TRBD2 (5 bases each). Germline lookup yields CDR1 MNHNS and CDR2 SASEGT. Trimming left V 5 bases short and J 4 bases short, with 12 bases between. This CDR3 region has 14 residues. The CDR3 sequence: CASSNGDRKNIQYF. The CDR3 coding sequence is TGTGCCAGCAGTAATGGGGACCGGAAAAACATTCAGTACTTC.

With regard to this clonotype: Given a much more abundant clone one base away, this may be a read error. V usage is TRBV28 and J usage is TRBJ2-6; D not resolved. Trimming removed 6 bases at V and 0 bases at J, with 18 bases between. This CDR3 contains 18 residues. Germline-derived CDR1 and CDR2 are MDHEN and SYDVKM. The CDR3: CASSPIRPRNSGANVLTF. In DNA form, the CDR3 reads TGTGCCAGCAGCCCGATACGGCCCCGAAACTCTGGGGCCAACGTCCTGACTTTC.

This clonotype was counted many times. V is TRBV12-3 or TRBV12-4 and J is TRBJ2-7; D may be TRBD1 (6 bases). The CDR3 is 13 amino acids. Trimming cost V 3 bases and J 3 bases, with 9 bases left between them. Here the CDR3 DNA reads TGTGCCAGCAGTTTTACAGGGAACTACGAGCAGTACTTC. Translating it yields CASSFTGNYEQYF.

This clonotype has at least ten counts. The chain uses TRBV5-1 and TRBJ2-7; a possible D gene is TRBD2 (5 bases). The CDR3 length is 15 residues. Germline V gene lookup returns CDR1 SGHRS and CDR2 YFSETQ. The ends were cut back, 3 bases at V and 3 bases at J, with 16 bases in the middle. CDR3 sequence (DNA): TGCGCCAGCAGCTCCGAGGGTATCCCTTACTACGAGCAGTACTTC. Its protein is CASSSEGIPYYEQYF.

Only a few counts were recorded for this clonotype. This rearrangement joins TRBV12-5 to TRBJ1-1, with D possibly TRBD1 on 6 matching bases. V lost 0 bases and J 10 bases, leaving 12 bases between the germline ends. The germline CDR1 and CDR2 sequences are LGHNT and FRNRAP. This CDR3 region has 13 residues. Written as DNA, the CDR3 is TGTGCTAGTGGTTTGGTAGGGGACATTGGAGCTTTCTTT. Its protein is CASGLVGDIGAFF.

This clonotype was picked up a small number of times. The gene calls are TRBV11-2 and TRBJ2-5, with 7 bases that match TRBD1. The CDR3 is 14 amino acids. V dropped 5 bases and J dropped 5; count of bases not matched to a gene: 8. Looked up from germline, CDR1 is SGHAT and CDR2 is FQNNGV. The chain's CDR3 is CASSPNRGMETQYF. CDR3 coding DNA: TGTGCCAGCAGCCCGAACAGGGGCATGGAGACCCAGTACTTC.

This clonotype occurred a few times. The chain combines TRBV7-2 with TRBJ1-4; TRBD1 is a possible D gene (6 bases). The CDR3 spans 15 residues. Looked up from germline, CDR1 is SGHTA and CDR2 is FQGNSA. The V and J ends lost 1 base and 9 bases respectively, with 15 bases between them. The CDR3 DNA is TGTGCCAGCAGCTTAGAGGGGGGAGAGTGGAAAAAACTGTTTTTT. Protein sequence: CASSLEGGEWKKLFF. Combining the CDR3 with reference TRBV7-2 and TRBJ1-4 gives the whole variable domain GAGVSQSPSNKVTEKGKDVELRCDPISGHTALYWYRQSLGQGLEFLIYFQGNSAPDKSGLPSDRFSAERTGGSVSTLTIQRTQQEDSAVYLCASSLEGGEWKKLFFGSGTQLSVL.

This clonotype was recorded at least ten times. At one boundary the junction diverges from the germline segment, which might be a read error. The chain is built from TRBV6-5 and TRBJ2-7; the match to TRBD2 covers 8 bases. This CDR3 has 13 residues. Germline CDR1 and CDR2: MNHEY and SVGAGI. Here the CDR3 DNA reads TGTGCCAGCAGTTATGAACCGACTAGCGCTCCCCACTTC. Protein product: CASSYEPTSAPHF.

This clonotype was seen only a few times. This chain joins TRBV6-2 or TRBV6-3 and TRBJ2-7, with 11 nucleotides matching TRBD2. The CDR3 has 16 residues. The V and J ends lost 2 bases and 1 base, in that order; junction bases with no gene match: 4. Germline-derived CDR1 and CDR2 are MNHEY and SVGEGT. The CDR3 sequence is CASSYPTSGESYEQYF. The CDR3 region has the DNA TGTGCCAGCAGTTACCCGACTAGCGGGGAATCCTACGAGCAGTACTTC.

This sequence joins TRBV7-2 and TRBJ1-2, with D maybe TRBD1 (5 bases). V was clipped by 0 bases and J by 6 bases, with 14 bases between them. The germline V gene encodes CDR1 SGHTA and CDR2 FQGNSA. This CDR3 contains 15 residues. Here the CDR3 reads CASSLAAGFIDGYTF. CDR3 coding DNA: TGTGCCAGCAGCTTAGCCGCAGGGTTTATCGATGGCTACACCTTC.

This clonotype was seen more than once but under ten times. This rearrangement joins TRBV3-1 to TRBJ2-4; no definite D call. CDR3 size: 11 residues. V gave up 1 base and J gave up 10 bases, with 5 bases separating them. Germline lookup yields CDR1 LGHDT and CDR2 YNNKEL (reference sequence). Here the CDR3 DNA reads TGTGCCAGCAGCCAAGCTGAGATTCAGTACTTC. This codes for CASSQAEIQYF.

This clonotype was counted a few times. This chain uses TRBV29-1 with TRBJ1-1, with D hard to call. The CDR3 is made up of 14 amino acids. The V end lost 4 bases, the J end lost 0 bases, and 12 bases lay between the germline ends. The germline V gene has CDR1 SQVTM and CDR2 ANQGSEA. For the CDR3, the DNA is TGCAGCGTTGGAGGCGGTAGGATGAACACTGAAGCTTTCTTT. Protein: CSVGGGRMNTEAFF.

In its sample, this clonotype was seen many times. The chain uses TRBV4-1 and TRBJ2-6; 12 bases line up with TRBD1. CDR1 and CDR2 from the germline V gene are MGHRA and YSYEKL. With 6 bases clipped from V and 0 bases from J, the junction kept 3 bases outside the gene matches. The CDR3 is 17 residues long. This CDR3 is CASRGQGAISGANVLTF. CDR3 nucleotide sequence: TGCGCCAGCAGGGGACAGGGGGCGATCTCTGGGGCCAACGTCCTGACTTTC.

This clonotype was recorded many times. The chain recombines TRBV25-1 with TRBJ1-5; unclear D gene. CDR3 length equals 15 residues. Germline CDR1 and CDR2: MGHDK and SYGVNS. Between the trimmed V and J ends, which lost 3 bases and 3 bases, there was a span of 12 bases. CDR3 in DNA: TGTGCCAGCAGTGATTCAATAGAGGACAATCAGCCCCAGCATTTT. This gives the protein CASSDSIEDNQPQHF. Using reference TRBV25-1 and TRBJ1-5 for the parts outside the CDR3, the full variable domain is EADIYQTPRYLVIGTGKKITLECSQTMGHDKMYWYQQDPGMELHLIHYSYGVNSTEKGDLSSESTVSRIRTEHFPLTLESARPSHTSQYLCASSDSIEDNQPQHFGDGTRLSIL.

This clonotype has just a few counts. The V gene is TRBV13, the J gene TRBJ1-6; the match to TRBD1 covers 7 bases. J was trimmed by 8 bases and V by 4 bases; bases with no gene match: 8. Germline CDR1 and CDR2: PRHDT and FYEKMQ (reference sequence). This CDR3 has 15 residues. CDR3 nucleotides: TGTGCCAGCAGCTCCTCGTTCACAGGGGATTCACCCCTCCACTTT. Amino acid sequence: CASSSSFTGDSPLHF.